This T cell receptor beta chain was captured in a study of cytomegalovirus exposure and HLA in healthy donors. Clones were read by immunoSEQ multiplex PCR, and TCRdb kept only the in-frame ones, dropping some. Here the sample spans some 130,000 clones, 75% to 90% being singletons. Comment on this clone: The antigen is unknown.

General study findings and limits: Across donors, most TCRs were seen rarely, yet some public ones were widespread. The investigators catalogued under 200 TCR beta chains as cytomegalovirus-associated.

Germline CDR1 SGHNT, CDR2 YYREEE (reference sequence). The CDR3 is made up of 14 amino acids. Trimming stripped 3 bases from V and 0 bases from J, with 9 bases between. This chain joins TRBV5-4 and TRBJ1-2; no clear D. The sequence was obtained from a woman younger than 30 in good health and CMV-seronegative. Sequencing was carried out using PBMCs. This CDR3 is CASSSGESNYGYTF. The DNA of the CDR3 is TGTGCCAGCAGCTCCGGAGAATCTAACTATGGCTACACCTTC. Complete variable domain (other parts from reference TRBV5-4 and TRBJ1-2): ETGVTQSPTHLIKTRGQQVTLRCSSQSGHNTVSWYQQALGQGPQFIFQYYREEENGRGNFPPRFSGLQFPNYSSELNVNALELDDSALYLCASSSGESNYGYTFGSGTRLTVV.